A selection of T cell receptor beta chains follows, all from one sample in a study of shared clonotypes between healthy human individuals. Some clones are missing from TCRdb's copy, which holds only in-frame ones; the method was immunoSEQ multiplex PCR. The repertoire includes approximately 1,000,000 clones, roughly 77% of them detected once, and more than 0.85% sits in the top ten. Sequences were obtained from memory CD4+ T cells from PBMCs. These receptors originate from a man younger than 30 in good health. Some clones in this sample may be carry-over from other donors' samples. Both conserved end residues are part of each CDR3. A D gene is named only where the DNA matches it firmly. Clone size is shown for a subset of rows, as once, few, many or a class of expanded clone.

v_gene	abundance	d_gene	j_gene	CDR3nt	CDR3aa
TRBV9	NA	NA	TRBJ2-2	TGTGCCAGCAGCCCCTCGAGGGGGTACGGGCCCGGGGAGCTGTTTTTT	CASSPSRGYGPGELFF
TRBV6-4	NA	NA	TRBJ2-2	TGTGCCAGCAGTCCGGGACCGTGGAACACCGGGGAGCTGTTTTTT	CASSPGPWNTGELFF
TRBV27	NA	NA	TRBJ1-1	TGTGCCAGCAGTTTATACCCCCCGAAGGGCATGAACACTGAAGCTTTCTTT	CASSLYPPKGMNTEAFF
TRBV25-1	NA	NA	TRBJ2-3	TGTGCCAGCAGTGGGCTAGGGGGCACAGATACGCAGTATTTT	CASSGLGGTDTQYF
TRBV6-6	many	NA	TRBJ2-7	TGTGCCAGCAGCAGACCGGGACCAGTCAGGCAGTACTTC	CASSRPGPVRQYF
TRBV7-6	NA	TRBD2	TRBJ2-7	TGTGCCAGCAGCTCACCGGGACTAGCGTCCTACGAGCAGTACTTC	CASSSPGLASYEQYF
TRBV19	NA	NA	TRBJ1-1	TGTGCCAGTAGTAAACACAGGACCCGGAACACTGAAGCTTTCTTT	CASSKHRTRNTEAFF
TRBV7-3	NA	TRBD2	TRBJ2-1	TGTGCCAGCAGCCCAGGGGCTAGCGGGATTCTGGGAGAGCAGTTCTTC	CASSPGASGILGEQFF
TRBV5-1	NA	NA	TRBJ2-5	TGCGCCAGCAGCTTTATTGAGGGATTCCAAGAGACCCAGTACTTC	CASSFIEGFQETQYF
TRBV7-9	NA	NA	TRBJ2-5	TGTGCCAGCAGCTTAGGAGGGGGACAGACCCAGTACTTC	CASSLGGGQTQYF
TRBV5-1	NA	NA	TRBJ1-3	TGCGCCAGCAGCTCGCGGACGTACGGACCTGGAAACACCATATATTTT	CASSSRTYGPGNTIYF